What follows are 15 T cell receptor beta chains derived from one specimen sequenced in a study of blood T cell repertoires in COVID-19. Using immunoSEQ multiplex PCR, the repertoire was profiled, and TCRdb retains in-frame clones only, with some absent. The sample has some 300,000 clones, approximately 90% seen once; the top ten hold approximately 4.1%. The specimen sequenced was PBMCs or T cells enriched from blood (not recorded which). These receptors were taken from a man in his thirties or forties who had recovered from COVID-19.

The V call is TRBV4-1, the J call TRBJ2-7; TRBD2 matches 9 bases. This CDR3 region has 16 residues. Germline V gene data show CDR1 as MGHRA and CDR2 as YSYEKL. Trimming took 3 bases from V and 0 from J; bases not matched to a gene: 6. The CDR3 nucleotides read TGCGCCAGCAGCCAGGGGTCGCGGGGGGGCTCCTACGAGCAGTACTTC. Protein: CASSQGSRGGSYEQYF.

The chain links TRBV18 to TRBJ1-2; 8 bases are shared with TRBD1. Germline CDR1 is KGHSH and CDR2 is LQKENI. Trimming removed 3 bases from V and 3 bases from J; junction bases left unmatched: 3. CDR3 length equals 14 residues. CDR3 DNA: TGTGCCAGCTCACCGGGACAGGATTACTATGGCTACACCTTC. Translated: CASSPGQDYYGYTF.

This sequence joins TRBV7-8 and TRBJ2-7; D ambiguous. This CDR3 has 15 amino acids. Germline CDR1 and CDR2: SGHVS and FQNEAQ. Trimming shortened V by 0 bases and J by 4 bases, and 13 bases separated the two germline ends. CDR3 bases: TGTGCCAGCAGCTTAGCTCGGCAGGTGGATTACGAGCAGTACTTC. Its translation is CASSLARQVDYEQYF.

The rearrangement uses TRBV7-9 and TRBJ2-4, with 8 bases lining up with TRBD2. Germline CDR1 is SEHNR and CDR2 is FQNEAQ (reference sequence). This CDR3 contains 15 residues. The trim removed 3 bases at V and 0 bases at J, leaving 1 base unmatched. In nucleotides, the CDR3 is TGTGCCAGCAGCTTCCGGGGGGGAGCCAAAAACATTCAGTACTTC. This gives the protein CASSFRGGAKNIQYF.

The rearrangement joins TRBV19 to TRBJ1-5, with 11 bases lining up with TRBD1. This CDR3 comprises 18 residues. Germline-derived CDR1 and CDR2 are LNHDA and SQIVND (reference sequence). With V trimmed by 3 bases and J by 0 bases, 7 bases remained unmatched. The CDR3 nucleotides are TGTGCCAGTAGTATCAGGACAGGGGGCTCCTTTAGCAATCAGCCCCAGCATTTT. It yields the protein CASSIRTGGSFSNQPQHF.

This clone was detected only a few times. The rearrangement uses TRBV25-1 and TRBJ1-1; no clear D gene. Germline CDR1 and CDR2: MGHDK and SYGVNS. With 2 bases removed from V and 0 bases from J, the gap between germline ends came to 10 bases. The CDR3 has 15 amino acids. The CDR3 protein is CASSEGGRLNTEAFF. The DNA of the CDR3 is TGTGCCAGCAGTGAAGGTGGTAGATTGAACACTGAAGCTTTCTTT.

A note on this clone: This CDR3 fails to terminate in the conserved phenylalanine or tryptophan, so it likely reflects a read error. The DNA is omitted, as the CDR3 cannot be located on it reliably, and the CDR3 follows TCRdb's listing. This chain links TRBV30 with TRBJ1-5. The CDR3 adds up to 9 amino acids, both ends counted. In germline, CDR1 is GTSNPN, CDR2 SVGIG (reference sequence). The CDR3 sequence is CAWTRYPYP.

The rearrangement links TRBV12-3 or TRBV12-4 to TRBJ2-2; TRBD1 matches at 8 bases. Trimming at V came to 11 bases and at J to 6 bases, leaving 8 bases not matched to a gene. The CDR3 loop spans 13 amino acids. The DNA of the CDR3 is TGTGCCTATGACAGGGGTCCCCCCGGGGAGCTGTTTTTT. As protein: CAYDRGPPGELFF.

V is TRBV5-1 and J is TRBJ2-3; 9 bases line up with TRBD1. J was trimmed by 4 bases and V by 4 bases; bases with no gene match: 7. Germline CDR1 reads SGHRS; CDR2 reads YFSETQ. The CDR3 contains 15 residues. DNA of the CDR3: TGCGCCAGCAGCCGAGGGGGACAGGGCCCAGATACGCAGTATTTT. Protein sequence: CASSRGGQGPDTQYF.

The chain combines TRBV27 with TRBJ1-1; possibly TRBD1 for D (6 bases). Per germline, CDR1 MNHEY and CDR2 SMNVEV (reference sequence). With 3 bases removed from V and 4 bases from J, the gap between germline ends came to 18 bases. The CDR3 consists of 16 residues. Here the CDR3 reads CASSFARGYLFTEAFF. The CDR3 region has the DNA TGTGCCAGCAGTTTTGCCAGGGGCTATTTGTTCACTGAAGCTTTCTTT.

The chain has TRBV11-2 and TRBJ1-6; D is perhaps TRBD1 (5 bases). CDR3 size: 15 residues. V was clipped by 3 bases and J by 3 bases, with 9 bases between them. Germline-derived CDR1 and CDR2 are SGHAT and FQNNGV. CDR3 in amino acids: CASSFSQGYNSPLHF. DNA for the CDR3: TGTGCCAGCAGCTTCTCTCAGGGCTATAATTCACCCCTCCACTTT. Combining the CDR3 with reference TRBV11-2 and TRBJ1-6 gives the whole variable domain EAGVAQSPRYKIIEKRQSVAFWCNPISGHATLYWYQQILGQGPKLLIQFQNNGVVDDSQLPKDRFSAERLKGVDSTLKIQPAKLEDSAVYLCASSFSQGYNSPLHFGNGTRLTVT.

The chain is built from TRBV7-2 and TRBJ2-1; TRBD2 matches at 11 bases. The CDR3 is 16 amino acids. Germline V gene lookup returns CDR1 SGHTA and CDR2 FQGNSA. V lost 3 bases, J lost 8 bases, and 9 bases stayed unmatched. DNA for the CDR3: TGTGCCAGCAGCTTTTCTTCAGGTAGCGGGGGGGATGAGCAGTTCTTC. Translating it yields CASSFSSGSGGDEQFF.

V gene TRBV4-1 combines with J gene TRBJ1-5; no clear D gene. The germline CDR1 and CDR2 sequences are MGHRA and YSYEKL. Trimming left V 0 bases short and J 1 base short, with 7 bases between. The CDR3 is made up of 15 amino acids. CDR3 residues: CASSQDWQSNQPQHF. The CDR3 DNA follows: TGCGCCAGCAGCCAAGATTGGCAGAGCAATCAGCCCCAGCATTTT.

The chain links TRBV28 to TRBJ2-5, with D hard to call. The length of the CDR3 is 14 residues. In germline, CDR1 is MDHEN, CDR2 SYDVKM. Trimming shortened V by 8 bases and J by 0 bases, and 13 bases separated the two germline ends. CDR3 amino acids: CASATPRYQETQYF. The DNA for the CDR3 is TGTGCCAGCGCAACCCCGAGGTACCAAGAGACCCAGTACTTC.

V and J are TRBV5-8 and TRBJ1-2, with TRBD1 matching 8 bases. Germline trimming cut 2 bases from V and 7 bases from J; bases unmatched to any gene: 16. Germline V gives CDR1 SGHTS, CDR2 YDEGEE. This CDR3 is built from 17 residues. CDR3 amino acids: CASSFGGTGARLGGYTF. CDR3 sequence (DNA): TGTGCCAGCAGCTTTGGGGGGACAGGAGCCCGCCTGGGTGGCTACACCTTC.